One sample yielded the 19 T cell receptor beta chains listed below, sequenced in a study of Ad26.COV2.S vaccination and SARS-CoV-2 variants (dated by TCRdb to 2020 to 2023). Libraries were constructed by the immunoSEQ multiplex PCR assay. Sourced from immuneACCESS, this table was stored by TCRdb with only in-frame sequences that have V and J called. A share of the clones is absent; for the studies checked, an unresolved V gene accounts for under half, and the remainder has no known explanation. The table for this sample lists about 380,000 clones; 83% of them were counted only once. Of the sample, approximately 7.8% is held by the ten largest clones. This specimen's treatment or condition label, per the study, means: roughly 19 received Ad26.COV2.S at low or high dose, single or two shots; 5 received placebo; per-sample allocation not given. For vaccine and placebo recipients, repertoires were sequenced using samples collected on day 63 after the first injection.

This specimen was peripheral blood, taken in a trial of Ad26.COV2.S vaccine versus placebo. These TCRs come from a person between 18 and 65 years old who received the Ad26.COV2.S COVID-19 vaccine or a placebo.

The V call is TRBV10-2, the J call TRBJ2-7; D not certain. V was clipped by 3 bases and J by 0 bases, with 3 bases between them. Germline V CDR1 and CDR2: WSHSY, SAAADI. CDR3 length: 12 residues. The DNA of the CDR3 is TGCGCCAGCAGTGACCTCTCCTACGAGCAGTACTTC. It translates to CASSDLSYEQYF.

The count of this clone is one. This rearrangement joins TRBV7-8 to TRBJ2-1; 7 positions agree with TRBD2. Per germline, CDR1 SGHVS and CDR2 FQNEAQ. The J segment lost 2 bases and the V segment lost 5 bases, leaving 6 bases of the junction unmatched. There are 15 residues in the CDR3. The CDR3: CASSLSGTTYNEQFF. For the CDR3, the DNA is TGTGCCAGCAGCCTATCCGGGACTACCTACAATGAGCAGTTCTTC. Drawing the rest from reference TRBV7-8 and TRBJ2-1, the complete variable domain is GAGVSQSPRYKVAKRGQDVALRCDPISGHVSLFWYQQALGQGPEFLTYFQNEAQLDKSGLPSDRFFAERPEGSVSTLKIQRTQQEDSAVYLCASSLSGTTYNEQFFGPGTRLTVL.

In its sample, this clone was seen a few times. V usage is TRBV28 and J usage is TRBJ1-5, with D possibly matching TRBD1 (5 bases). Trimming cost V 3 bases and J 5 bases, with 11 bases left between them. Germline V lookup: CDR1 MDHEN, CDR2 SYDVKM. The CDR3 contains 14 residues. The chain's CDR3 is CASSFVQAHQPQHF. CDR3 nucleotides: TGTGCCAGCAGTTTCGTACAGGCCCATCAGCCCCAGCATTTT.

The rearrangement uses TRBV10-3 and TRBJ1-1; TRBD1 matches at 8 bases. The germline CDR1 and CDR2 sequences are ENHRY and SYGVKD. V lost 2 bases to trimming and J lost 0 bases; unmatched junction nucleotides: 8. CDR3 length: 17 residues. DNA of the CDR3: TGTGCCATCAGTGAGGCGACAGGGGTAGTCATGAACACTGAAGCTTTCTTT. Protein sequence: CAISEATGVVMNTEAFF.

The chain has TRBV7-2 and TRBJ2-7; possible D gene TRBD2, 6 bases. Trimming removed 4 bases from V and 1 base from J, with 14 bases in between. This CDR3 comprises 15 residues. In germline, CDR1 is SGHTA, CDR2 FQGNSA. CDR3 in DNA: TGTGCCAGCAGCTCTCAGGGACTTCCATCCTACGAGCAGTACTTC. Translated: CASSSQGLPSYEQYF.

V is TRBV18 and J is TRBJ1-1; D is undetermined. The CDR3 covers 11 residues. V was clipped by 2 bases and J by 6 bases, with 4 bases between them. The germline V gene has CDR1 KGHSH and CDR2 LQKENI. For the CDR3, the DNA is TGTGCCAGCTCACCATATCCTGAAGCTTTCTTT. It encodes CASSPYPEAFF.

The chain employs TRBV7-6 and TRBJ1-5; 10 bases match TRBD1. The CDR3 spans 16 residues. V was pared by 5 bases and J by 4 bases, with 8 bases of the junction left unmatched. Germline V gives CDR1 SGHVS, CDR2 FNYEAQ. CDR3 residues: CASSPGTGALNQPQHF. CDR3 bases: TGTGCCAGCAGCCCCGGGACAGGGGCCCTGAATCAGCCCCAGCATTTT.

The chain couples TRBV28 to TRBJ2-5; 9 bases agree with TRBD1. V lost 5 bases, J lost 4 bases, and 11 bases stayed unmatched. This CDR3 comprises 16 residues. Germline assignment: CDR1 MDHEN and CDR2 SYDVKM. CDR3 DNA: TGTGCCAGCAGTCCGTCACAGGGGGCGAGGTTAGAGACCCAGTACTTC. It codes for CASSPSQGARLETQYF. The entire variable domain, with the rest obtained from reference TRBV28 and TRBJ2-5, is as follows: DVKVTQSSRYLVKRTGEKVFLECVQDMDHENMFWYRQDPGLGLRLIYFSYDVKMKEKGDIPEGYSVSREKKERFSLILESASTNQTSMYLCASSPSQGARLETQYFGPGTRLLVL.

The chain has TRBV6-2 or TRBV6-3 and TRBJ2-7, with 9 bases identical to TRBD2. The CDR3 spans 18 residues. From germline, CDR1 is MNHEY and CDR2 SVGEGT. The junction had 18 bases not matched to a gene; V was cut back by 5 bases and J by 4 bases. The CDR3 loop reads CASSRPPLAGRLSYEQYF. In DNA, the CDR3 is TGTGCCAGCAGTAGGCCACCCCTAGCGGGGCGCTTGAGTTACGAGCAGTACTTC.

This CDR3 is CATSDFRASGASYNEQFF. Written as DNA, the CDR3 is TGTGCCACCAGTGATTTCAGGGCCAGCGGAGCCTCCTACAATGAGCAGTTCTTC. V is TRBV24-1 and J is TRBJ2-1; D possibly matches TRBD1 or TRBD2 (5 bases each). V lost 1 base and J lost 0, with 15 bases in between. CDR3 length equals 18 residues. The germline V gene has CDR1 KGHDR and CDR2 SFDVKD.

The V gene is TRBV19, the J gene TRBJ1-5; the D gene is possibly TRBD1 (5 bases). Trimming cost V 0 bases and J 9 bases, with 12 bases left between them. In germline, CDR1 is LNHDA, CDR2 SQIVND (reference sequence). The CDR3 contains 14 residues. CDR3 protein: CASSIDQLGPPQHF. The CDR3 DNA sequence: TGTGCCAGTAGTATAGATCAATTGGGGCCGCCCCAGCATTTT.

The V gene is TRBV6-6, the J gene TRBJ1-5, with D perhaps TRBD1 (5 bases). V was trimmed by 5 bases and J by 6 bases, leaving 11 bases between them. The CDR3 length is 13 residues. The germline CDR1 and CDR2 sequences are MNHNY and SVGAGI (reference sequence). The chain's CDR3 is CASSPEDIQPQHF. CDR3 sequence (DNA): TGTGCCAGCAGTCCGGAGGACATTCAGCCCCAGCATTTT.

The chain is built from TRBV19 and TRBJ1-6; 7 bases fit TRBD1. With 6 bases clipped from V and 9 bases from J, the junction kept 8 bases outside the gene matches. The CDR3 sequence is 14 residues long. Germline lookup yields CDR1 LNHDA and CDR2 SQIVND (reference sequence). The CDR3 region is CASSLTGAGSPLHF. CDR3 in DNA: TGTGCCAGTAGCTTAACAGGGGCTGGTTCACCCCTCCACTTT.

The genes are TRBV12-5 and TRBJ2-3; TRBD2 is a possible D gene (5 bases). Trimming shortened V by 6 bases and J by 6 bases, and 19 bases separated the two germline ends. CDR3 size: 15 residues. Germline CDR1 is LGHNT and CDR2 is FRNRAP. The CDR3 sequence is CASGASGEGGDTQYF. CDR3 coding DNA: TGTGCTAGTGGAGCCTCTGGCGAGGGCGGGGATACGCAGTATTTT.

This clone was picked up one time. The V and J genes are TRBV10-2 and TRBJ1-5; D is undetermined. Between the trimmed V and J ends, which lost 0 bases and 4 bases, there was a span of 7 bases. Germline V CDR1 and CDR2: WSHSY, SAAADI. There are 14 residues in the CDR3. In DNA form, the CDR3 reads TGCGCCAGCAGTGAGTCGAACCCTAATCAGCCCCAGCATTTT. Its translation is CASSESNPNQPQHF.

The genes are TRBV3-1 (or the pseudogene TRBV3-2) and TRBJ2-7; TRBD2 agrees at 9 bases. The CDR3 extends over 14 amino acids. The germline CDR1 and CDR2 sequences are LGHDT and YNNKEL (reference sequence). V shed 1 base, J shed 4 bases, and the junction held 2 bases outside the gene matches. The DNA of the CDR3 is TGTGCCAGCAGCCAAGGTAGCGGGGGTTACGAGCAGTACTTC. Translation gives CASSQGSGGYEQYF.

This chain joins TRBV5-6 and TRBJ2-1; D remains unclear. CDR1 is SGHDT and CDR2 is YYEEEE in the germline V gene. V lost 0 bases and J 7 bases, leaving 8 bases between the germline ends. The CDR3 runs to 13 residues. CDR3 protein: CASSLVSRNEQFF. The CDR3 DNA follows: TGTGCCAGCAGCTTGGTCTCCCGAAATGAGCAGTTCTTC.

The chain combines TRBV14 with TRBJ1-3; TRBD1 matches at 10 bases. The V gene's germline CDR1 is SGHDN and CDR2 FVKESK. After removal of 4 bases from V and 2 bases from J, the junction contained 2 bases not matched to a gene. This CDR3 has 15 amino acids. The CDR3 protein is CASSLGTGAGNTIYF. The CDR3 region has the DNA TGTGCCAGCAGCCTCGGGACAGGGGCTGGAAACACCATATATTTT.

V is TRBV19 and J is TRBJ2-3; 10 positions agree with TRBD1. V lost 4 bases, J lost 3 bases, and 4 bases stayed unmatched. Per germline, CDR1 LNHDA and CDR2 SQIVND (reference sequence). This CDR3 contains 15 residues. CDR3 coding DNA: TGTGCCAGTAGTACGACAGGGGGCGAAACAGATACGCAGTATTTT. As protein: CASSTTGGETDTQYF.